Presented here are 8 T cell receptor beta chains from one specimen sequenced in a study of vaccination and CD4 T cells after COVID-19. Cultured CD4+ T cell DNA was sequenced using the Oncomine TCR Beta short-read assay. TCRdb redid the calling of the PCR reads with MiXCR, one entry per CDR3 protein. The sample has about 18,000 distinct CDR3 sequences, 43% seen once. The treatment is: approximately 9-day PBMC culture with coronavirus spike peptide pools or control peptides (ViraFEST assay). No antigen has been identified for these receptors. The sample consisted of CD4+ T cells from blood, cultured in vitro, taken after SARS-CoV-2 vaccination. All receptors derive from a human donor who had recovered from COVID-19.

The V gene is TRBV5-4, the J gene TRBJ1-2, with 7 bases that match TRBD1. V lost 4 bases, J lost 2 bases, and 5 bases stayed unmatched. CDR1 is SGHNT and CDR2 is YYREEE in the germline V gene (reference sequence). The CDR3 sequence is 14 residues long. The DNA of the CDR3 is TGTGCCAGCAGCGGGGAACAGGGGAACTATGGCTACACCTTC. Amino acid sequence: CASSGEQGNYGYTF.

This clonotype was seen more than once but under ten times. The rearrangement uses TRBV29-1 and TRBJ2-7; 9 nucleotides agree with TRBD1. Per germline, CDR1 SQVTM and CDR2 ANQGSEA. This CDR3 comprises 13 residues. The junction had 7 bases not matched to a gene; V was cut back by 7 bases and J by 3 bases. CDR3 sequence: CSAAPTGGYEQYF. In DNA form, the CDR3 reads TGCAGCGCGGCCCCGACAGGGGGCTACGAGCAGTACTTC.

The chain links TRBV28 to TRBJ2-2, with TRBD2 matching over 9 bases. After removal of 5 bases from V and 6 bases from J, the junction contained 13 bases not matched to a gene. Germline CDR1 MDHEN, CDR2 SYDVKM. This CDR3 has 17 residues. CDR3 loop: CASSLPFAGGPAGELFF. The CDR3 DNA reads as TGTGCCAGCAGTCTCCCGTTCGCGGGGGGGCCGGCCGGGGAGCTGTTTTTT.

This chain connects TRBV4-3 to TRBJ1-5; tentatively, D is TRBD1 (6 bases). Germline CDR1 is LGHNA and CDR2 is YSLEER. This CDR3 is 15 amino acids long. V was pared by 1 base and J by 3 bases, with 10 bases between. CDR3 protein: CASSQVDRINQPQHF. CDR3 DNA sequence: TGCGCCAGCAGCCAAGTTGACAGGATCAATCAGCCCCAGCATTTT.

This rearrangement joins TRBV20-1 to TRBJ2-7, with 13 nucleotides matching TRBD2. The CDR3 runs 14 residues. CDR1 is DFQATT and CDR2 is SNEGSKA in the germline V gene (reference sequence). Trimming took 6 bases from V and 6 from J; bases not matched to a gene: 8. CDR3 region: CSAKGTSGTLEQYF. CDR3 coding DNA: TGCAGTGCCAAAGGGACTAGCGGGACGCTCGAGCAGTACTTC.

This clonotype was counted a few times. The rearrangement uses TRBV20-1 and TRBJ2-5; the D call may be TRBD1 or TRBD2 (5 bases each). The germline gives CDR1 DFQATT, CDR2 SNEGSKA (reference sequence). The CDR3 has 15 amino acids. V lost 3 bases to trimming and J lost 3 bases, with 17 bases between them. The CDR3 DNA follows: TGCAGTGCTAGGATCGGGGCCGGGAATAAAGAGACCCAGTACTTC. It translates to CSARIGAGNKETQYF.

The chain is built from TRBV28 and TRBJ1-5, with 8 positions matching TRBD1. CDR1 MDHEN and CDR2 SYDVKM come from the germline V gene. The CDR3 is made up of 12 amino acids. J lost 5 bases, V lost 11 bases, and 5 bases had no gene match. DNA for the CDR3: TGTGCCGGACAGGGTTCCGATCAGCCCCAGCATTTT. Its protein product is CAGQGSDQPQHF. Using reference TRBV28 and TRBJ1-5 for the parts outside the CDR3, the full variable domain is DVKVTQSSRYLVKRTGEKVFLECVQDMDHENMFWYRQDPGLGLRLIYFSYDVKMKEKGDIPEGYSVSREKKERFSLILESASTNQTSMYLCAGQGSDQPQHFGDGTRLSIL.

The chain carries TRBV11-3 and TRBJ2-5, with 11 nucleotides matching TRBD2. CDR1 and CDR2 (germline): SGHNT, YENEEA. CDR3 length: 16 residues. The junction had 9 bases not matched to a gene; V was cut back by 4 bases and J by 5 bases. CDR3 residues: CASSSPLAGGDETQYF. Here the CDR3 DNA reads TGTGCCAGCAGCTCCCCTCTAGCGGGGGGCGATGAGACCCAGTACTTC.